Given below is one T cell receptor beta chain in context. This entry belongs to a study of blood T cell repertoires in COVID-19. Study context: Some COVID-19 samples were acute and others convalescent; all came from the United States, Italy and Spain. In each case, the material was cDNA or gDNA derived from T cells, B-cell-depleted T cells, or PBMCs.

Authors' methods: Nucleated cell number was recorded as an estimate derived from reference gene primer amplification. The repertoire was sequenced with immunoSEQ multiplex PCR; TCRdb's copy has only in-frame clones and lacks some. The V and J calls and clone size were taken over from that table, and D and trimming were inferred from the DNA. The sample gives about 160,000 clones, 82% of which show up once; approximately 10% is in the top ten. Trimming cost V 6 bases and J 3 bases; bases outside gene matches: 2. The CDR3 is 14 residues long. Germline CDR1 reads MGHDK; CDR2 reads SYGVNS. The clonotype comes from a woman aged 80 or over with active or convalescent COVID-19. The chain employs TRBV25-1 and TRBJ2-2, with 9 nucleotides matching TRBD1. The sample taken for sequencing was peripheral blood. CDR3 nucleotides: TGTGCCAGCAGGAGGACAGGGGACACCGGGGAGCTGTTTTTT. Its protein is CASRRTGDTGELFF.